This entry concerns a single T cell receptor (beta chain). This sample was included in a study of blood T cell repertoires in COVID-19. For the study at large: PBMCs, B-cell-depleted T cells, or T cells provided the cDNA or gDNA that made up the material.

The CDR3 contains 18 residues. The V gene end was trimmed by 0 bases and the J gene end by 2 bases; junction bases not matched to a gene: 9. Germline loops: CDR1 MGHRA, CDR2 YSYEKL. The protocol was immunoSEQ multiplex PCR, while the TCRdb copy is restricted to in-frame clones and leaves out a portion. The sample shows 250,000 to 350,000 clones, 90% of them seen only once. This clonotype originated in a woman in her twenties or thirties who had recovered from COVID-19. This chain connects TRBV4-1 to TRBJ2-5, with 10 bases that match TRBD2. What was sequenced was PBMCs or T cells enriched from blood (not recorded which). In DNA form, the CDR3 reads TGCGCCAGCAGCCAAGATGCTGGGACTAGCGACATACAAGAGACCCAGTACTTC. It codes for CASSQDAGTSDIQETQYF.